This T cell receptor (beta chain) was sequenced in a study of blood T cells in healthy people across ages. Findings and caveats of the study: Naive T cell percentage showed a strong correlation with TCR beta diversity. Comparison with aged donors showed that long-lived donors had more naive CD4+ cells and higher diversity.

A second PCR, run for about 7 to 11 cycles, used a sample-barcoded 5' primer plus a J-beta primer mix. Every cDNA was tagged by a template-switch adaptor with 12 random nucleotides. Each CDR3 protein is one row after TCRdb ran MiXCR on the 5' RACE reads. The sample consists of fewer than 700,000 distinct CDR3 sequences, 40% to 50% of them appearing once. Each sample yielded at least 6 million isolated PBMCs. Germline CDR1 reads MNHNY; CDR2 reads SVGAGI (reference sequence). V shed 6 bases and J 6 bases; nucleotides not matched to a gene: 17. The CDR3 contains 17 residues. This clonotype was counted many times. Antigen: not known.

This sequence originates from a man aged 80 or over in good health. Sequencing input: blood. The gene calls are TRBV6-6 and TRBJ2-1; 7 bases fit TRBD1. The CDR3 bases are TGTGCCAGCAGGACCCCTTCGACAGGGAAGAAGGGCAATGAGCAGTTCTTC. Protein product: CASRTPSTGKKGNEQFF.